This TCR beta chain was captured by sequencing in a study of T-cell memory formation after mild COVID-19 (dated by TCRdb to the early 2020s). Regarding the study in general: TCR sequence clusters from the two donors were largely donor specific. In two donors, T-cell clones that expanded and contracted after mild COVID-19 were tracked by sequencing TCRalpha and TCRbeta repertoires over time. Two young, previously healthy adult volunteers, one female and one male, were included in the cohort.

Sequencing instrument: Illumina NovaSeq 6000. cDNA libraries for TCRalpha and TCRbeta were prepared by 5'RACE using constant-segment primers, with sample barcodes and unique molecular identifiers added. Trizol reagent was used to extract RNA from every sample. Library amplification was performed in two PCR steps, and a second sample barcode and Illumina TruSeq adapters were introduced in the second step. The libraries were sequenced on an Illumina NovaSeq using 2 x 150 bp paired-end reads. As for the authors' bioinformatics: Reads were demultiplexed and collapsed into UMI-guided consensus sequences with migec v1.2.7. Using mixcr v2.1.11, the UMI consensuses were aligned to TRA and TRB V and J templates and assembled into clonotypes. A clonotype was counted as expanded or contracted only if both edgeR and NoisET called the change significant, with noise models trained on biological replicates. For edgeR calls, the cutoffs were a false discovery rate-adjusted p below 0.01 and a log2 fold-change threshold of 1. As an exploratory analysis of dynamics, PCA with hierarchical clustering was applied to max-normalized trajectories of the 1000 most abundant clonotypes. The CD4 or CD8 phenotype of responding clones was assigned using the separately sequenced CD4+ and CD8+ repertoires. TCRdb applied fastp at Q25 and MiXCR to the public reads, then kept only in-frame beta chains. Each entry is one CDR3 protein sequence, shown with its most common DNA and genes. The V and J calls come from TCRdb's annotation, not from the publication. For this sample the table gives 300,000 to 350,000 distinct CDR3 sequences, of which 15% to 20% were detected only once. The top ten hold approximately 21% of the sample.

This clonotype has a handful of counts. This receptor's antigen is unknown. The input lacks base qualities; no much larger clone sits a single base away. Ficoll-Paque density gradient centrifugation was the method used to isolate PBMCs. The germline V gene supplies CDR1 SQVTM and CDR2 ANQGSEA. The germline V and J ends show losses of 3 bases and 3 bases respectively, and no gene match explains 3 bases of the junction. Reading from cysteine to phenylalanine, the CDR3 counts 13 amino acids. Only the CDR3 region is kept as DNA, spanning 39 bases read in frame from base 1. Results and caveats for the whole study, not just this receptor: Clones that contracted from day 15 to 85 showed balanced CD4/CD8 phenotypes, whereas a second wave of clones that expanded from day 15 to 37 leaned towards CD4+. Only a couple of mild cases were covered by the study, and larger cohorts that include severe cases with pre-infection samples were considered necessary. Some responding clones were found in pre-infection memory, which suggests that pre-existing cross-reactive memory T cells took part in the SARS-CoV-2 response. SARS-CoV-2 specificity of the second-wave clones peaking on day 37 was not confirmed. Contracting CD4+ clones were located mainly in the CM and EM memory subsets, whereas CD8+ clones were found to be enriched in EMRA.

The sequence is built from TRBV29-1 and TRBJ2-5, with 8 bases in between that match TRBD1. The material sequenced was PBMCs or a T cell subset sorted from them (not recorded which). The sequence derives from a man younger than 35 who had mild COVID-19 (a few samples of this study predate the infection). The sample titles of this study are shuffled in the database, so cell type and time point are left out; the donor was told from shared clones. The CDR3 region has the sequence CSVDRGPEETQYF. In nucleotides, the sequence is TGCAGCGTTGACAGGGGGCCGGAAGAGACCCAGTACTTC.